Below are 26 T cell receptor beta chains sequenced from a single sample in a study of radiotherapy plus CTLA-4 blockade in lung cancer. Measured with immunoSEQ multiplex PCR; TCRdb has only the in-frame clones, and not every one. The sample shows over 70,000 clones, more than 75% of them seen only once. The specimen comprised peripheral blood, sampled from a patient treated with radiotherapy plus ipilimumab. The receptors here all came from a human donor with non-small cell lung cancer who had a partial response to radiotherapy plus ipilimumab.

The J gene is TRBJ2-3, the V gene TRBV10-3, with D unclear. CDR1 is ENHRY, CDR2 SYGVKD, per germline. Trimming stripped 3 bases from V and 2 bases from J, with 12 bases between. This CDR3 spans 15 amino acids. Here the CDR3 reads CAISDLGQATDTQYF. CDR3 DNA sequence: TGTGCCATCAGTGACCTGGGCCAGGCCACAGATACGCAGTATTTT.

The J gene is TRBJ1-5, the V gene TRBV6-5; D may be TRBD1 (5 bases). The CDR3 has 14 amino acids. V was shortened by 5 bases and J by 5 bases, with 13 bases between the two germline ends. Germline-derived CDR1 and CDR2 are MNHEY and SVGAGI. CDR3 residues: CASSGTGGYQPQHF. For the CDR3, the DNA is TGTGCCAGCAGTGGGACGGGGGGGTATCAGCCCCAGCATTTT.

The V and J genes are TRBV11-2 and TRBJ2-1, with D perhaps TRBD1 (6 bases). Germline lookup yields CDR1 SGHAT and CDR2 FQNNGV. The CDR3 runs to 14 residues. The V end lost 5 bases, the J end lost 14 bases, and 22 bases lay between the germline ends. The CDR3 is CASSRGSLGAGEFF. The DNA of the CDR3 is TGTGCCAGCAGCCGAGGGTCATTGGGTGCAGGGGAGTTCTTC.

The rearrangement links TRBV18 to TRBJ1-3, with D possibly matching TRBD1 (5 bases). Looked up from germline, CDR1 is KGHSH and CDR2 is LQKENI. V lost 3 bases to trimming and J lost 2 bases, with 20 bases between them. CDR3 size: 18 residues. The chain's CDR3 is CASSPSFNSQGTGNTIYF. CDR3 nucleotide sequence: TGTGCCAGCTCACCCAGTTTTAACAGCCAGGGAACTGGAAACACCATATATTTT.

V and J are TRBV7-9 and TRBJ2-3; the match to TRBD1 covers 8 bases. Trimming cost V 6 bases and J 0 bases; bases outside gene matches: 5. This CDR3 has 15 residues. Looked up from germline, CDR1 is SEHNR and CDR2 is FQNEAQ (reference sequence). The chain's CDR3 is CASSFDRGSTDTQYF. The DNA for the CDR3 is TGTGCCAGCAGTTTTGACAGGGGCAGCACAGATACGCAGTATTTT.

The chain couples TRBV30 to TRBJ1-2, with unresolved D. From germline, CDR1 is GTSNPN and CDR2 SVGIG (reference sequence). CDR3 length: 12 amino acids. Trimming removed 2 bases at V and 8 bases at J, with 12 bases between. The DNA for the CDR3 is TGTGCCTGGAGTCCCCAGACACGAGGCTACACCTTC. Translation: CAWSPQTRGYTF.

Details on this clone: Other DNA sequences in the same sample also yield this CDR3. The genes are TRBV7-2 and TRBJ1-5; D is possibly TRBD1 (5 bases). CDR3 length: 15 residues. The V and J ends lost 1 base and 4 bases respectively, with 11 bases between them. The germline gives CDR1 SGHTA, CDR2 FQGNSA. CDR3 protein: CASSLVGQPNQPQHF. The CDR3 DNA reads as TGTGCCAGCAGCTTAGTGGGGCAGCCTAATCAGCCCCAGCATTTT.

This chain joins TRBV2 and TRBJ2-4; 7 bases are shared with TRBD1. V dropped 4 bases and J dropped 5; count of bases not matched to a gene: 2. This CDR3 comprises 13 residues. The germline V gene encodes CDR1 SNHLY and CDR2 FYNNEI. As DNA, the CDR3 is TGTGCCAGCAGTGGACAGGGACAAAACATTCAGTACTTC. Its translation is CASSGQGQNIQYF.

The genes are TRBV30 and TRBJ1-5; D gene unclear. This CDR3 has 16 residues. Germline CDR1 reads GTSNPN; CDR2 reads SVGIG (reference sequence). Trimming removed 0 bases at V and 4 bases at J, with 16 bases between. The CDR3 spells CAWSVGGSIGNQPQHF. The CDR3 bases are TGTGCCTGGAGTGTTGGCGGTTCAATAGGAAATCAGCCCCAGCATTTT.

V usage is TRBV2 and J usage is TRBJ2-5; D is possibly TRBD2 (6 bases). Trimming removed 7 bases at V and 3 bases at J, with 18 bases between. The CDR3 is 15 residues long. Germline V gives CDR1 SNHLY, CDR2 FYNNEI. In DNA form, the CDR3 reads TGTGCCAGCACCCGGGAGCTAGCAGCTAAAGAGACCCAGTACTTC. Translating gives CASTRELAAKETQYF.

The chain couples TRBV7-5 to TRBJ1-1; TRBD1 was called by the table and not checked on the DNA. TRBV7-5 is marked as a pseudogene. The CDR3 totals 14 residues. CDR3 sequence (DNA): TGTGTCGGACACCTGGGGATAGCGAACACTGAAGCTTTCTTT. Protein product: CVGHLGIANTEAFF.

V and J are TRBV28 and TRBJ1-1; 9 nucleotides match TRBD1. After removal of 5 bases from V and 10 bases from J, the junction contained 5 bases not matched to a gene. This CDR3 has 12 amino acids. Germline loops: CDR1 MDHEN, CDR2 SYDVKM. CDR3 protein: CASSPYRGRAFF. The CDR3 DNA reads as TGTGCCAGCAGTCCCTACAGGGGGCGAGCTTTCTTT.

This CDR3 reads CATSRGRDRAIVGQPQHF. CDR3 DNA sequence: TGTGCCACCAGCAGGGGACGGGACAGGGCGATAGTAGGTCAGCCCCAGCATTTT. V gene TRBV15 combines with J gene TRBJ1-5, with 9 bases lining up with TRBD1. The CDR3 runs to 18 residues. Germline V gives CDR1 LNHNV, CDR2 YYDKDF (reference sequence). V was clipped by 3 bases and J by 6 bases; unmatched bases: 15.

J is TRBJ1-5 and V is TRBV19; 8 nucleotides line up with TRBD1. The V and J ends lost 5 bases and 2 bases, in that order; junction bases with no gene match: 8. Germline V gene data show CDR1 as LNHDA and CDR2 as SQIVND (reference sequence). The CDR3 runs 16 residues. The CDR3 is CASSSRTGSGNQPQHF. CDR3 coding DNA: TGTGCCAGTAGTTCCCGGACAGGGTCAGGCAATCAGCCCCAGCATTTT.

V is TRBV5-6 and J is TRBJ1-1; 8 positions agree with TRBD1. Trimming took 6 bases from V and 4 from J; bases not matched to a gene: 11. The germline V gene has CDR1 SGHDT and CDR2 YYEEEE. The CDR3 has 15 amino acids. The CDR3 protein is CASNTPGTGFTEAFF. The CDR3 nucleotides read TGTGCCAGCAATACTCCCGGGACAGGCTTCACTGAAGCTTTCTTT.

Points on this clone: Other DNA sequences within the sample encode an identical CDR3. The rearrangement uses TRBV7-8 and TRBJ2-2, with 10 nucleotides matching TRBD1. The V and J ends lost 3 bases and 4 bases, in that order; junction bases with no gene match: 5. There are 16 residues in the CDR3. Per the germline V gene, CDR1 is SGHVS and CDR2 is FQNEAQ. The CDR3 region is CASSFLGQGFTGELFF. CDR3 in DNA: TGTGCCAGCAGCTTTTTGGGACAGGGGTTCACCGGGGAGCTGTTTTTT.

This clone was counted a single time. This chain links TRBV19 with TRBJ2-1; 8 bases map to TRBD1. CDR3 length: 14 amino acids. Germline values: CDR1 LNHDA, CDR2 SQIVND (reference sequence). After removal of 4 bases from V and 7 bases from J, the junction contained 6 bases not matched to a gene. The CDR3 here is CASSTAGGSNEQFF. The CDR3 bases are TGTGCCAGTAGTACGGCAGGGGGCTCGAATGAGCAGTTCTTC.

The rearrangement links TRBV6-6 to TRBJ2-2, with 11 bases lining up with TRBD2. The CDR3 totals 16 residues. V lost 1 base and J lost 7; bases outside the gene matches: 5. Germline-derived CDR1 and CDR2 are MNHNY and SVGAGI (reference sequence). CDR3 DNA: TGTGCCAGCAGTTACTTGCTAGCGGGAGGAGGCGGGGAGCTGTTTTTT. It specifies CASSYLLAGGGGELFF.

V is TRBV5-4 and J is TRBJ2-3, with D possibly matching TRBD2 (6 bases). This CDR3 comprises 15 residues. V lost 2 bases to trimming and J lost 5 bases, with 15 bases between them. CDR1 and CDR2 from the germline V gene are SGHNT and YYREEE (reference sequence). CDR3 region: CASSFPSGVGDTQYF. CDR3 coding DNA: TGTGCCAGCAGCTTCCCTTCGGGAGTGGGAGATACGCAGTATTTT. Complete variable domain (other parts from reference TRBV5-4 and TRBJ2-3): ETGVTQSPTHLIKTRGQQVTLRCSSQSGHNTVSWYQQALGQGPQFIFQYYREEENGRGNFPPRFSGLQFPNYSSELNVNALELDDSALYLCASSFPSGVGDTQYFGPGTRLTVL.

The CDR3 nucleotides are TGTGCCAGCAGTGAATCGTACAGCGGGGGGCCCCAGCATTTT. This codes for CASSESYSGGPQHF. This rearrangement joins TRBV6-5 to TRBJ1-5, with D possibly being TRBD1 (5 bases). The CDR3 has 14 amino acids. Germline CDR1 is MNHEY and CDR2 is SVGAGI. Trimming shortened V by 5 bases and J by 9 bases, and 17 bases separated the two germline ends.

The chain is built from TRBV5-1 and TRBJ1-1; 7 bases match TRBD1. Germline V gene data show CDR1 as SGHRS and CDR2 as YFSETQ. J gave up 5 bases and V 7 bases, and 14 bases lay outside the gene matches. CDR3 length equals 15 residues. The CDR3 DNA sequence: TGCGCCAGCCGCATTGGGGAGACAGGGTTGACTGAAGCTTTCTTT. Protein product: CASRIGETGLTEAFF.

The chain carries TRBV11-2 and TRBJ2-2; 8 positions agree with TRBD2. V shed 5 bases, J shed 5 bases, and the junction held 10 bases outside the gene matches. The CDR3 sequence is 16 residues long. Germline V CDR1 and CDR2: SGHAT, FQNNGV. This chain's CDR3 is CASSPAAGGSTGELFF. The CDR3 bases are TGTGCCAGCAGCCCGGCCGCGGGAGGAAGTACCGGGGAGCTGTTTTTT.

V is TRBV5-1 and J is TRBJ2-4; D is undetermined. The CDR3 extends over 16 amino acids. V shed 0 bases and J shed 0 bases, with 10 bases lying between them. From germline, CDR1 is SGHRS and CDR2 YFSETQ. Written as DNA, the CDR3 is TGCGCCAGCAGCTTGGCGACAACTCAAGCCAAAAACATTCAGTACTTC. Translation: CASSLATTQAKNIQYF.

V is TRBV19 and J is TRBJ2-3; D ambiguous. CDR3 length: 13 amino acids. CDR1 and CDR2 (germline): LNHDA, SQIVND (reference sequence). The V end was cut by 3 bases, the J end by 5 bases, with 9 bases between. The CDR3 protein is CASSILREDTQYF. The CDR3 bases are TGTGCCAGTAGTATTCTAAGAGAAGATACGCAGTATTTT.

The chain employs TRBV9 and TRBJ2-1, with 7 bases fitting TRBD2. Per the germline V gene, CDR1 is SGDLS and CDR2 is YYNGEE. This CDR3 has 13 residues. V trimming: 4 bases; J trimming: 3 bases; junction bases outside the gene matches: 1. The CDR3 nucleotides read TGTGCCAGCAGCTTAGCGGGCTACAATGAGCAGTTCTTC. This encodes CASSLAGYNEQFF.

The table lists this clone with a count of one. The gene calls are TRBV11-1 and TRBJ2-3; TRBD1 agrees at 7 bases. Trimming took 10 bases from V and 5 from J; bases not matched to a gene: 3. Germline V lookup: CDR1 SGHAT, CDR2 FQDESV (reference sequence). This CDR3 is 11 amino acids long. The DNA of the CDR3 is TGTGCCACCACAGGGGAAGATACGCAGTATTTT. It translates to CATTGEDTQYF. Filled out from reference TRBV11-1 and TRBJ2-3, the complete variable domain reads EAEVAQSPRYKITEKSQAVAFWCDPISGHATLYWYRQILGQGPELLVQFQDESVVDDSQLPKDRFSAERLKGVDSTLKIQPAELGDSAMYLCATTGEDTQYFGPGTRLTVL.